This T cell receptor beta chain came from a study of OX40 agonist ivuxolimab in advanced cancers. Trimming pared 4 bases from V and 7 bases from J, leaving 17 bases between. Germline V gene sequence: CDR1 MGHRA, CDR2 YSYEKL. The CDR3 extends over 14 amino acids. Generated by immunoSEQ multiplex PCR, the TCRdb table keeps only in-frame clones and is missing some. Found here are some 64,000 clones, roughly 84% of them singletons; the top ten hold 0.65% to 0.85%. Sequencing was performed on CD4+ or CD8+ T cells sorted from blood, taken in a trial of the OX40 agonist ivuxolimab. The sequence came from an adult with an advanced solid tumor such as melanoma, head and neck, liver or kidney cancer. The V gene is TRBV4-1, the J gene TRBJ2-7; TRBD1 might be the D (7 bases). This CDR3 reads CASSPQGGLGEQYF. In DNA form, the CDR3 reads TGCGCCAGCAGCCCGCAGGGGGGTTTGGGAGAGCAGTACTTC.